The 18 T cell receptor beta chains listed next were all sequenced from one sample in a study of technical replicates of blood from a few donors. Using immunoSEQ multiplex PCR, the repertoire was profiled, and TCRdb retains in-frame clones only, with some absent. The data show around 58,000 clones, about 87% seen once. The sequencing sample was made of PBMCs. These TCRs come from a human donor in good health. Some clones in this sample may be carry-over from other donors' samples.

This clone has only a few counts. CDR3 DNA sequence: TGCGCCAGCAGCCAAGCGGCAGGGGAAGCTGGAAACACCATATATTTT. This translates into CASSQAAGEAGNTIYF. The rearrangement uses TRBV4-3 and TRBJ1-3; a possible D gene is TRBD1 (6 bases). CDR3 length: 16 amino acids. V lost 1 base to trimming and J lost 2 bases, with 12 bases between them. Germline CDR1 reads LGHNA; CDR2 reads YSLEER.

The chain employs TRBV9 and TRBJ1-6, with a tentative D call TRBD1 (5 bases). The germline V gene has CDR1 SGDLS and CDR2 YYNGEE. CDR3 length equals 18 residues. V was cut by 0 bases and J by 1 base, with 14 bases left in between. The DNA for the CDR3 is TGTGCCAGCAGCGTAGGTACAGGCGGGGGGTCCTATAATTCACCCCTCCACTTT. Translation gives CASSVGTGGGSYNSPLHF.

This chain links TRBV6-6 with TRBJ2-7; TRBD1 is a possible D gene (5 bases). This CDR3 contains 15 residues. The germline gives CDR1 MNHNY, CDR2 SVGAGI (reference sequence). Trimming took 4 bases from V and 1 from J, leaving 14 bases between them. For the CDR3, the DNA is TGTGCCAGCAGTTTAAAAGGGGTTTCGTCCTACGAGCAGTACTTC. As protein: CASSLKGVSSYEQYF.

The rearrangement joins TRBV5-5 to TRBJ2-1; no clear D gene. CDR1 and CDR2 from the germline V gene are SGHKS and YYEKEE (reference sequence). With 2 bases removed from V and 3 bases from J, the gap between germline ends came to 6 bases. The CDR3 is 13 amino acids. The DNA for the CDR3 is TGTGCCAGCAGCTTTGACATCTACAATGAGCAGTTCTTC. It is translated as CASSFDIYNEQFF.

The V and J genes are TRBV14 and TRBJ1-6; 7 bases line up with TRBD1. The CDR3 has 17 residues. The germline V gene has CDR1 SGHDN and CDR2 FVKESK. Trimming cost V 1 base and J 10 bases; bases outside gene matches: 13. The CDR3 protein is CASSQVTGERLGSPLHF. CDR3 DNA sequence: TGTGCCAGCAGCCAAGTTACAGGGGAACGCCTAGGGTCACCCCTCCACTTT.

This chain links TRBV2 with TRBJ1-1, with 7 bases aligning to TRBD1. CDR1 is SNHLY and CDR2 is FYNNEI in the germline V gene. The junction had 3 bases not matched to a gene; V was cut back by 5 bases and J by 0 bases. CDR3 length: 14 residues. The DNA for the CDR3 is TGTGCCAGCAGTCGACAGGGCATGAACACTGAAGCTTTCTTT. Translated: CASSRQGMNTEAFF. The full variable domain, completed using reference TRBV2 and TRBJ1-1, is EPEVTQTPSHQVTQMGQEVILRCVPISNHLYFYWYRQILGQKVEFLVSFYNNEISEKSEIFDDQFSVERPDGSNFTLKIRSTKLEDSAMYFCASSRQGMNTEAFFGQGTRLTVV.

The V and J genes are TRBV5-1 and TRBJ1-1; D possibly corresponds to TRBD1 (5 bases). V lost 0 bases and J 4 bases, leaving 10 bases between the germline ends. CDR1 is SGHRS and CDR2 is YFSETQ in the germline V gene. This CDR3 is 14 amino acids long. This CDR3 reads CASSLGWGGTEAFF. DNA of the CDR3: TGCGCCAGCAGCTTGGGCTGGGGGGGCACTGAAGCTTTCTTT.

The chain uses TRBV27 and TRBJ2-1; D is possibly TRBD2 (5 bases). Germline CDR1 MNHEY, CDR2 SMNVEV (reference sequence). This CDR3 comprises 15 residues. Trimming removed 6 bases at V and 5 bases at J, with 17 bases between. The CDR3 sequence is CASSPGGSGHNEQFF. CDR3 DNA sequence: TGTGCCAGCAGCCCCGGTGGGAGCGGACACAATGAGCAGTTCTTC.

The J gene is TRBJ1-2, the V gene TRBV27, with TRBD1 matching 10 bases. The germline V gene encodes CDR1 MNHEY and CDR2 SMNVEV (reference sequence). The length of the CDR3 is 17 residues. Trimming took 6 bases from V and 6 from J; bases not matched to a gene: 16. CDR3: CASSVRQGAGHGDGYTF. The CDR3 coding sequence is TGTGCCAGCAGCGTCCGACAGGGGGCCGGTCACGGCGATGGCTACACCTTC.

The chain has TRBV19 and TRBJ1-2; tentatively, D is TRBD1 (6 bases). This CDR3 comprises 15 residues. Germline values: CDR1 LNHDA, CDR2 SQIVND (reference sequence). Trimming removed 5 bases from V and 4 bases from J, with 17 bases in between. CDR3 coding DNA: TGTGCCAGTAGTTCAGGTCAGGGGTTCGGCTATGGCTACACCTTC. Amino acid sequence: CASSSGQGFGYGYTF.

The chain uses TRBV7-9 and TRBJ2-7; TRBD2 might be the D (6 bases). The CDR3 is made up of 16 amino acids. Germline V gives CDR1 SEHNR, CDR2 FQNEAQ (reference sequence). The V gene lost 4 bases and the J gene lost 0 bases, with 16 bases spanning the gap. This chain's CDR3 is CASSSRVTGGSYEQYF. Written as DNA, the CDR3 is TGTGCCAGCAGCTCCCGCGTAACCGGGGGCTCCTACGAGCAGTACTTC.

The chain links TRBV11-3 to TRBJ2-5, with a tentative D call TRBD2 (6 bases). Trimming left V 5 bases short and J 4 bases short, with 14 bases between. This CDR3 region has 14 residues. Germline V CDR1 and CDR2: SGHNT, YENEEA. CDR3 nucleotides: TGTGCCAGCAGCCTATATGGGGGGTCAGAGACCCAGTACTTC. The encoded protein is CASSLYGGSETQYF. Together with reference TRBV11-3 and TRBJ2-5, the CDR3 gives the full variable domain: EAGVVQSPRYKIIEKKQPVAFWCNPISGHNTLYWYLQNLGQGPELLIRYENEEAVDDSQLPKDRFSAERLKGVDSTLKIQPAELGDSAVYLCASSLYGGSETQYFGPGTRLLVL.

The genes are TRBV7-8 and TRBJ2-1; 13 bases agree with TRBD2. Trimming at V came to 2 bases and at J to 5 bases, leaving 9 bases not matched to a gene. This CDR3 has 18 residues. Germline V lookup: CDR1 SGHVS, CDR2 FQNEAQ. The CDR3 DNA follows: TGTGCCAGCAGCTTAACGTCCGGGACTAGCGGGAACAACAATGAGCAGTTCTTC. Translating gives CASSLTSGTSGNNNEQFF.

This chain joins TRBV9 and TRBJ1-4; D is undetermined. The germline V and J ends were trimmed by 4 bases and 7 bases, with 11 bases remaining between them. Germline CDR1 is SGDLS and CDR2 is YYNGEE. The CDR3 contains 13 residues. Here the CDR3 DNA reads TGTGCCAGCAGCCCCCCGTCTTCTGAAAAACTGTTTTTT. It specifies CASSPPSSEKLFF.

There are many counts of this clone. The chain joins TRBV5-4 to TRBJ2-7; 10 bases map to TRBD1. V dropped 1 base and J dropped 6; count of bases not matched to a gene: 4. Germline CDR1 is SGHNT and CDR2 is YYREEE (reference sequence). The CDR3 has 14 amino acids. The CDR3 bases are TGTGCCAGCAGCTTGCGGACAGGGGGAGGCGAGCAGTACTTC. Translated, it gives CASSLRTGGGEQYF. Variable domain in full (rest from reference TRBV5-4 and TRBJ2-7): ETGVTQSPTHLIKTRGQQVTLRCSSQSGHNTVSWYQQALGQGPQFIFQYYREEENGRGNFPPRFSGLQFPNYSSELNVNALELDDSALYLCASSLRTGGGEQYFGPGTRLTVT.

The chain recombines TRBV9 with TRBJ2-1; a weak D match, TRBD2 (7 bases). CDR1 is SGDLS, CDR2 YYNGEE, per germline. V lost 2 bases, J lost 5 bases, and 14 bases lay in between. This CDR3 is built from 15 residues. The CDR3 is CASSVGGGWNNEQFF. The CDR3 nucleotides are TGTGCCAGCAGCGTGGGGGGGGGCTGGAACAATGAGCAGTTCTTC.

V gene TRBV10-1 combines with J gene TRBJ1-3; D perhaps matches TRBD1 (6 bases). CDR3 length: 12 residues. Germline CDR1 reads WNHNN; CDR2 reads SYGVQD (reference sequence). Trimming stripped 7 bases from V and 5 bases from J, with 9 bases between. The CDR3 loop is CASIQGRNTIYF. The DNA of the CDR3 is TGCGCCAGCATCCAGGGGAGAAACACCATATATTTT.

The chain carries TRBV5-6 and TRBJ2-2; maybe TRBD1 (7 bases). V shed 0 bases and J shed 3 bases, with 12 bases lying between them. CDR1 is SGHDT and CDR2 is YYEEEE in the germline V gene. CDR3 length: 16 residues. The CDR3: CASSLGGGGYTGELFF. In DNA form, the CDR3 reads TGTGCCAGCAGCTTGGGTGGAGGGGGCTACACCGGGGAGCTGTTTTTT.